This T cell receptor (beta chain) was captured by sequencing in a study of T cell responses to AZD1222 COVID-19 vaccine. Overall study results and limits: Breadth and depth of Spike-specific TCRs rose after two AZD1222 doses. Possibly, clonal diversity was underestimated; donors were largely white British and included more females.

V lost 2 bases and J lost 5, with 15 bases in between. CDR1 is MNHEY, CDR2 SVGEGT, per germline. The CDR3 is made up of 15 amino acids. Produced via immunoSEQ multiplex PCR; TCRdb's table is partial and in-frame only. This table has about 110,000 clones, around 82% appearing once. Details on this clone: What it binds is unknown.

The gene calls are TRBV6-2 or TRBV6-3 and TRBJ1-2, with a possible D match to TRBD1 (5 bases). The input for sequencing was peripheral blood, taken on day 0 of AZD1222 vaccination. This sequence was found in an adult in good health. The CDR3 reads CASSYRYQGGYGYTF. CDR3 in DNA: TGTGCCAGCAGTTACCGGTACCAGGGAGGGTATGGCTACACCTTC.